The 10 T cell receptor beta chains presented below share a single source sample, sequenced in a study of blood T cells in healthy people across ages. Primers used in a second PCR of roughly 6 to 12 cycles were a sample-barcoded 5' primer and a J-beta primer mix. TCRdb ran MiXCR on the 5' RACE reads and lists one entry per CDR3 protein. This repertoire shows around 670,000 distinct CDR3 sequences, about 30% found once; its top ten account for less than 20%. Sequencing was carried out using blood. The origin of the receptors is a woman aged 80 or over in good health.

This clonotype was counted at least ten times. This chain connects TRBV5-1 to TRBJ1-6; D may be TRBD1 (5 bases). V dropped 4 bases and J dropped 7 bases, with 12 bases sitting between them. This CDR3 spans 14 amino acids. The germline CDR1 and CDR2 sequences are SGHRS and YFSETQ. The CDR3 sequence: CASSPGLTNSPLHF. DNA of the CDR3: TGCGCCAGCAGCCCGGGACTGACCAATTCACCCCTCCACTTT.

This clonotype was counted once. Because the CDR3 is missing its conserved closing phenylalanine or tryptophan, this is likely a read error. CDR3 in DNA: TGCGCCAGCAGCCTCCGACTAGCGGGGGCGGAAGAGCAGTTCATC. It codes for CASSLRLAGAEEQFI. The chain employs TRBV5-1 and TRBJ2-1, with 12 positions matching TRBD2. This CDR3 comprises 15 residues. With V trimmed by 4 bases and J by 10 bases, 9 bases remained unmatched. The germline V gene has CDR1 SGHRS and CDR2 YFSETQ.

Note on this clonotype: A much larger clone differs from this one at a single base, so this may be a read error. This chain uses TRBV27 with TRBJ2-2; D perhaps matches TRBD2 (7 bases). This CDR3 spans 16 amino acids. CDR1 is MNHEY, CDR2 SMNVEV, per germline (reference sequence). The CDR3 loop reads CASSLGGGGRYGERFF. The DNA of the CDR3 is TGTGCCAGCAGTTTAGGAGGGGGGGGCCGCTACGGGGAGCGGTTTTTT.

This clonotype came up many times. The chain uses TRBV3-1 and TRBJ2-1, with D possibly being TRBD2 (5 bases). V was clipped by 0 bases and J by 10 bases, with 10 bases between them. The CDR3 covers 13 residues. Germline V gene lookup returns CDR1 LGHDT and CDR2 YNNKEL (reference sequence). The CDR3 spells CASSQDLGREQFF. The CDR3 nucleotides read TGTGCCAGCAGCCAAGATTTGGGGAGAGAGCAGTTCTTC.

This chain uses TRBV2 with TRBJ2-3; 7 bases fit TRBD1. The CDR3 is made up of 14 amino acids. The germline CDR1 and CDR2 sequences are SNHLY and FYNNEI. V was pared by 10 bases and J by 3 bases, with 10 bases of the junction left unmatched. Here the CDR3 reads CATSPGQLTDTQYF. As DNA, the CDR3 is TGTGCCACCAGCCCGGGACAGTTAACAGATACGCAGTATTTT.

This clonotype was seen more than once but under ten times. The CDR3 DNA follows: TGTGCCAGCAGTTTATACGGATATAATGAAAAACTGTTTTTT. This encodes CASSLYGYNEKLFF. V and J are TRBV28 and TRBJ1-4, with no clear D. Germline CDR1 MDHEN, CDR2 SYDVKM. The CDR3 spans 14 residues. Trimming removed 1 base at V and 4 bases at J, with 7 bases between.

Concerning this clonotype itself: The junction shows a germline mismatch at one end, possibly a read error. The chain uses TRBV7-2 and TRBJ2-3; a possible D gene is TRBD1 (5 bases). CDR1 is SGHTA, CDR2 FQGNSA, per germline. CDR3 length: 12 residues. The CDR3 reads CASSLAQGTPYF. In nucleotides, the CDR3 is TGTGCCAGCAGCTTAGCGCAGGGAACGCCGTATTTT.

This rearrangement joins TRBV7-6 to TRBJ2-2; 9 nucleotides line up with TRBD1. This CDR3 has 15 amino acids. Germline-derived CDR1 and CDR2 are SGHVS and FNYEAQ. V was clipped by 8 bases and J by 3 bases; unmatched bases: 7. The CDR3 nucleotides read TGTGCCAGCGGGGACAGGGCCCTTTACACCGGGGAGCTGTTTTTT. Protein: CASGDRALYTGELFF.

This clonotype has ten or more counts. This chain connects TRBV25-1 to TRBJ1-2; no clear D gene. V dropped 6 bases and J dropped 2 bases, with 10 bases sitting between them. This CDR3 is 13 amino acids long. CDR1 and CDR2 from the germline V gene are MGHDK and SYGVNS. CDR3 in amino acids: CASSHGRNYGYTF. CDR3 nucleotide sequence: TGTGCCAGCAGCCACGGGCGGAACTATGGCTACACCTTC.

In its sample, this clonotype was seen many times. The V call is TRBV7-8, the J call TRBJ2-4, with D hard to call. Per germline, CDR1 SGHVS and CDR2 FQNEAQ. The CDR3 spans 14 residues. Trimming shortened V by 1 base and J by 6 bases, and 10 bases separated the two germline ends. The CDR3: CASSLGSESNIQYF. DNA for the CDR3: TGTGCCAGCAGCTTAGGATCGGAATCAAACATTCAGTACTTC.